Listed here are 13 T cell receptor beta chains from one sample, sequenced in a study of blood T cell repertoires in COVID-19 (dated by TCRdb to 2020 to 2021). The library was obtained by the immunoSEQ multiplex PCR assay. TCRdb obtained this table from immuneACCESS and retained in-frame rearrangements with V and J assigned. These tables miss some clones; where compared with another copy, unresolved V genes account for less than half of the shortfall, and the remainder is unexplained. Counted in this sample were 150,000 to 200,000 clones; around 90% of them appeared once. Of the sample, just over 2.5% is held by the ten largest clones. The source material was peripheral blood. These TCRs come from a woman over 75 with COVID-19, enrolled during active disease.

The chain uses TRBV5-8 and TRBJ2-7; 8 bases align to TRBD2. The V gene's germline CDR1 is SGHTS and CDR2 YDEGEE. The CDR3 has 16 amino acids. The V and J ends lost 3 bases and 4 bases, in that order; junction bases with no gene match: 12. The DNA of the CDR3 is TGTGCCAGCAGCTCAGTCGGAGCGGGAGCGGGTTACGAGCAGTACTTC. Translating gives CASSSVGAGAGYEQYF.

DNA of the CDR3: TGTGCCAGCAGCCAGACAGGGGGCGACGAGACCCAGTACTTC. Translating gives CASSQTGGDETQYF. The chain combines TRBV4-2 with TRBJ2-5; TRBD1 agrees at 10 bases. The CDR3 loop spans 14 amino acids. CDR1 is LGHNA, CDR2 YNFKEQ, per germline. V lost 3 bases to trimming and J lost 5 bases; unmatched junction nucleotides: 3.

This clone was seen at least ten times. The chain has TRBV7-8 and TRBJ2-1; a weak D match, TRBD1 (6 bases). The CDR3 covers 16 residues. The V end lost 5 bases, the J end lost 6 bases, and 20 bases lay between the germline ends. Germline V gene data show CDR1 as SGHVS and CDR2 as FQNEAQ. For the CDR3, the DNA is TGTGCCAGCAGCCCCGCCCCTGGACAGTTTGGCAATGAGCAGTTCTTC. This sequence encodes CASSPAPGQFGNEQFF. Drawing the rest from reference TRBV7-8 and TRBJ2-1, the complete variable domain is GAGVSQSPRYKVAKRGQDVALRCDPISGHVSLFWYQQALGQGPEFLTYFQNEAQLDKSGLPSDRFFAERPEGSVSTLKIQRTQQEDSAVYLCASSPAPGQFGNEQFFGPGTRLTVL.

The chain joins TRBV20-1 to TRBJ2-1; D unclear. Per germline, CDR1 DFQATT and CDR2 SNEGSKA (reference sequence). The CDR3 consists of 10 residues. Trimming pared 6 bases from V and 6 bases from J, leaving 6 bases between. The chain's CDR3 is CSAQSNEQFF. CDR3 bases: TGCAGTGCCCAGTCCAATGAGCAGTTCTTC.

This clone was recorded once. The CDR3 DNA is TGCAGTGCTAGTAGGCAGGGGATCTCCTACGAGCAGTACTTC. The encoded protein is CSASRQGISYEQYF. This rearrangement joins TRBV20-1 to TRBJ2-7; D may be TRBD1 (6 bases). The CDR3 spans 14 residues. CDR1 is DFQATT, CDR2 SNEGSKA, per germline (reference sequence). Trimming shortened V by 3 bases and J by 0 bases, and 12 bases separated the two germline ends.

In DNA form, the CDR3 reads TGTGCCAGCAGCGAGGGGTCGACAAGGATGACAGGGCCCCAGCATTTT. The encoded protein is CASSEGSTRMTGPQHF. The chain is built from TRBV7-2 and TRBJ1-5; a weak D match, TRBD1 (6 bases). The V and J ends lost 5 bases and 9 bases respectively, with 23 bases between them. The CDR3 consists of 16 residues. The germline V gene has CDR1 SGHTA and CDR2 FQGNSA.

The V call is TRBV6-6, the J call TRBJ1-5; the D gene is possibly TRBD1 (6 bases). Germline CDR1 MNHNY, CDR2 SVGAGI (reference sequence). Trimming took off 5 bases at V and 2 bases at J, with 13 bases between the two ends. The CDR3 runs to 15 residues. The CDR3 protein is CASSQNRDRNQPQHF. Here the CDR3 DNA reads TGTGCCAGCAGTCAGAACAGGGATCGCAATCAGCCCCAGCATTTT.

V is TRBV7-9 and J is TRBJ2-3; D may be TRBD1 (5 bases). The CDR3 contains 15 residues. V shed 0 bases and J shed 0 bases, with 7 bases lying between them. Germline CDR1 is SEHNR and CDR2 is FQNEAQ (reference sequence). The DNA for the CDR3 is TGTGCCAGCAGCTTAGCGACAGTTAGCACAGATACGCAGTATTTT. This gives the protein CASSLATVSTDTQYF. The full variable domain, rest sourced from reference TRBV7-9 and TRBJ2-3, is DTGVSQNPRHKITKRGQNVTFRCDPISEHNRLYWYRQTLGQGPEFLTYFQNEAQLEKSRLLSDRFSAERPKGSFSTLEIQRTEQGDSAMYLCASSLATVSTDTQYFGPGTRLTVL.

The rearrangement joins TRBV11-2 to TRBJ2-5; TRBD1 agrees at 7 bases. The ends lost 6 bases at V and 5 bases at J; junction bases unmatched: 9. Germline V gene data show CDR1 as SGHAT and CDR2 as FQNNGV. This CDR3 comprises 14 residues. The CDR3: CASSPTGVGETQYF. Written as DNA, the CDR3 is TGTGCCAGCAGTCCTACAGGGGTGGGGGAGACCCAGTACTTC.

CDR3 amino acids: CASSLTSGSLADTQYF. The CDR3 DNA is TGTGCCAGCAGCCTGACTAGCGGGAGCTTAGCAGATACGCAGTATTTT. V and J are TRBV7-2 and TRBJ2-3, with 12 bases fitting TRBD2. Germline CDR1 SGHTA, CDR2 FQGNSA. This CDR3 is built from 16 residues. The junction had 7 bases not matched to a gene; V was cut back by 5 bases and J by 4 bases.

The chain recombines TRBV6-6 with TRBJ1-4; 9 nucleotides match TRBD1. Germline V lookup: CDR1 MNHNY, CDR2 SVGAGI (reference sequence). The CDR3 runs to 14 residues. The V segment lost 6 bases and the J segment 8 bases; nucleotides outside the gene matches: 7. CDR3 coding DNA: TGTGCCAGCAGACCGCCCGGGACAGGGGAAAAACTGTTTTTT. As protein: CASRPPGTGEKLFF.

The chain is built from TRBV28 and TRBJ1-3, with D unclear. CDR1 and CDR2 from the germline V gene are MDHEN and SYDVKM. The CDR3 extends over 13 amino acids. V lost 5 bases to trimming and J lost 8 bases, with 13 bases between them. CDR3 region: CASSPSTVDTIYF. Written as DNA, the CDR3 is TGTGCCAGCAGTCCCTCAACGGTGGACACCATATATTTT.

The CDR3 sequence is CASSLGQVGNTIYF. In DNA form, the CDR3 reads TGTGCCAGCAGTTTAGGGCAGGTCGGAAACACCATATATTTT. This sequence joins TRBV28 and TRBJ1-3; D gene unclear. Germline V gives CDR1 MDHEN, CDR2 SYDVKM. This CDR3 has 14 amino acids. V lost 2 bases and J lost 4, with 9 bases in between.